Listed below are T cell receptor beta chains from one sample, sequenced in a study of T cell repertoires in cytomegalovirus infection. TCRdb called the reads again in MiXCR, with one record for every CDR3 protein. This sample has nearly 450,000 distinct CDR3 sequences, with approximately 30% found just once. Source material: PBMCs. The receptors originated from a human donor in good health (CMV status not recorded). Some clones in this sample may be carry-over from other donors' samples. Both conserved end residues are part of each CDR3. Each record gives: CDR3 length, V gene, D gene, clone size, J gene, CDR3 DNA, CDR3 protein. The D gene is left open where the match is weak. For some rows the clone size is stated as once, few or many, or as a class when expanded; others skip it.

CDR3 length: 17; V gene: TRBV7-8; D gene: TRBD1; clone size: -; J gene: TRBJ2-1; CDR3 DNA: TGTGCCAGCAGCTCCACCCGGATAACAGGGGGGCCGAGAGAGCAGTTCTTC; CDR3 protein: CASSSTRITGGPREQFF
CDR3 length: 16; V gene: TRBV7-6; D gene: -; clone size: many; J gene: TRBJ1-3; CDR3 DNA: TGTGCCAGCAGCTCCTATGGCAGTTCGGCTGGAAACACCATATATTTT; CDR3 protein: CASSSYGSSAGNTIYF
CDR3 length: 16; V gene: TRBV20-1; D gene: TRBD2; clone size: -; J gene: TRBJ2-1; CDR3 DNA: TGCAGTGCTAGAGGGGCTAGCGGGGGGGTTTACAATGAGCAGTTCTTC; CDR3 protein: CSARGASGGVYNEQFF
CDR3 length: 14; V gene: TRBV7-8; D gene: TRBD2; clone size: -; J gene: TRBJ2-5; CDR3 DNA: TGTGCCAGCAGCTTAGTGACTAGCGGGGGGCTACTGTACTTC; CDR3 protein: CASSLVTSGGLLYF
CDR3 length: 13; V gene: TRBV2; D gene: -; clone size: -; J gene: TRBJ2-7; CDR3 DNA: TGTGCCAGCAGGAGGGACACCGTTGGCGAGCAGTACTTC; CDR3 protein: CASRRDTVGEQYF
CDR3 length: 14; V gene: TRBV15; D gene: -; clone size: few; J gene: TRBJ1-5; CDR3 DNA: TGTGCCATCTCAGCAGGGTCCACTAATCAGCCCCAGCATTTT; CDR3 protein: CAISAGSTNQPQHF
CDR3 length: 15; V gene: TRBV5-6; D gene: -; clone size: few; J gene: TRBJ2-3; CDR3 DNA: TGTGCCAGCAGCTCAAGACTGGATAGCACAGATACGCAGTATTTT; CDR3 protein: CASSSRLDSTDTQYF
CDR3 length: 16; V gene: TRBV4-2; D gene: TRBD1; clone size: few; J gene: TRBJ1-2; CDR3 DNA: TGTGCCAGCAGCCAAGATTCTGGACAGGGACTCTATGGCTACACCTTC; CDR3 protein: CASSQDSGQGLYGYTF
CDR3 length: 15; V gene: TRBV3-1; D gene: -; clone size: few; J gene: TRBJ1-6; CDR3 DNA: TGTGCCAGCAGCCCCCTTTCAGGGGTTCGTTCACCCCTCCACTTT; CDR3 protein: CASSPLSGVRSPLHF
CDR3 length: 15; V gene: TRBV12-3/TRBV12-4; D gene: -; clone size: many; J gene: TRBJ1-1; CDR3 DNA: TGTGCCAGCAGTTTTAAGGGAATCCGGGGCACTGAAGCTTTCTTT; CDR3 protein: CASSFKGIRGTEAFF
CDR3 length: 14; V gene: TRBV20-1; D gene: TRBD2; clone size: few; J gene: TRBJ2-7; CDR3 DNA: TGCAGTGCTCCCGGGACTAGCAGCTCCTACGAGCAGTACTTC; CDR3 protein: CSAPGTSSSYEQYF
CDR3 length: 16; V gene: TRBV27; D gene: TRBD2; clone size: few; J gene: TRBJ2-1; CDR3 DNA: TGTGCCAGCAGTTTATCGACTAGCGGGAGATACAATGAGCAGTTCTTC; CDR3 protein: CASSLSTSGRYNEQFF
CDR3 length: 16; V gene: TRBV5-1; D gene: -; clone size: few; J gene: TRBJ2-5; CDR3 DNA: TGCGCCAGCAGCAGAGAGGGGGCGCGGGATCAAGAGACCCAGTACTTC; CDR3 protein: CASSREGARDQETQYF
CDR3 length: 11; V gene: TRBV7-2; D gene: -; clone size: many; J gene: TRBJ1-5; CDR3 DNA: TGTGCCAGCAGCCCCCCTCGGCCCCAGCATTTT; CDR3 protein: CASSPPRPQHF
CDR3 length: 17; V gene: TRBV4-2; D gene: -; clone size: few; J gene: TRBJ1-2; CDR3 DNA: TGTGCCAGCAGCCAAGAAGCAACGACCCACCGCCTCTATGGCTACACCTTC; CDR3 protein: CASSQEATTHRLYGYTF
CDR3 length: 16; V gene: TRBV14; D gene: -; clone size: -; J gene: TRBJ1-5; CDR3 DNA: TGTGCCAGCAGCCAAGGGTTGGGTTGGAGCAATCAGCCCCAGCATTTT; CDR3 protein: CASSQGLGWSNQPQHF
CDR3 length: 14; V gene: TRBV5-1; D gene: -; clone size: -; J gene: TRBJ1-1; CDR3 DNA: TGCGCCAGCAGCTTTGAGGGGTCGGTGACTGAAGCTTTCTTT; CDR3 protein: CASSFEGSVTEAFF
CDR3 length: 13; V gene: TRBV28; D gene: -; clone size: -; J gene: TRBJ1-5; CDR3 DNA: TGTGCCAGCCTAACCAGGAGGGATCAGCCCCAGCATTTT; CDR3 protein: CASLTRRDQPQHF
CDR3 length: 14; V gene: TRBV11-1; D gene: -; clone size: -; J gene: TRBJ2-5; CDR3 DNA: TGTGCCAGCAGCCAGGGAGTGGGCCAAGAGACCCAGTACTTC; CDR3 protein: CASSQGVGQETQYF
CDR3 length: 15; V gene: TRBV7-6; D gene: -; clone size: many; J gene: TRBJ1-3; CDR3 DNA: TGTGCCAGCAGCTTGTACGGGGACTCTGGAAACACCATATATTTT; CDR3 protein: CASSLYGDSGNTIYF
CDR3 length: 13; V gene: TRBV19; D gene: -; clone size: few; J gene: TRBJ2-7; CDR3 DNA: TGTGCCAGTAGTATCCAGGACGGCTACGAGCAGTACTTC; CDR3 protein: CASSIQDGYEQYF
CDR3 length: 14; V gene: TRBV5-1; D gene: -; clone size: few; J gene: TRBJ2-3; CDR3 DNA: TGCGCCAGCAGGACGGGGCCGAGCACAGATACGCAGTATTTT; CDR3 protein: CASRTGPSTDTQYF
CDR3 length: 16; V gene: TRBV12-3/TRBV12-4; D gene: TRBD1; clone size: few; J gene: TRBJ1-5; CDR3 DNA: TGTGCCAGCAGGAACTCTCCGGGACAGGGCTATCAGCCCCAGCATTTT; CDR3 protein: CASRNSPGQGYQPQHF
CDR3 length: 17; V gene: TRBV7-9; D gene: -; clone size: -; J gene: TRBJ2-1; CDR3 DNA: TGTGCCAGCAGACCTCGACGGGGGCGGAGCTCCTACAATGAGCAGTTCTTC; CDR3 protein: CASRPRRGRSSYNEQFF
CDR3 length: 14; V gene: TRBV10-3; D gene: -; clone size: few; J gene: TRBJ2-7; CDR3 DNA: TGTGCCATCAGTTTACAGGGGGGGACCTACGAGCAGTACTTC; CDR3 protein: CAISLQGGTYEQYF
CDR3 length: 17; V gene: TRBV4-2; D gene: TRBD2; clone size: few; J gene: TRBJ2-1; CDR3 DNA: TGTGCCAGCAGCCAAGACTTACGGGGGGGGGCCGGCAATGAGCAGTTCTTC; CDR3 protein: CASSQDLRGGAGNEQFF
CDR3 length: 13; V gene: TRBV28; D gene: -; clone size: -; J gene: TRBJ2-3; CDR3 DNA: TGTGCCAGCAGTTCCCATTTGCAGTCGACGCAGTATTTT; CDR3 protein: CASSSHLQSTQYF
CDR3 length: 13; V gene: TRBV5-6; D gene: -; clone size: -; J gene: TRBJ2-1; CDR3 DNA: TGTGCCAGCAGCTTGGACGCCTACAATGAGCAGTTCTTC; CDR3 protein: CASSLDAYNEQFF
CDR3 length: 12; V gene: TRBV6-6; D gene: -; clone size: -; J gene: TRBJ2-7; CDR3 DNA: TGTGCCATCAGTCAACAGAGCTACGAGCAGTACTTC; CDR3 protein: CAISQQSYEQYF
CDR3 length: 16; V gene: TRBV11-2; D gene: TRBD2; clone size: -; J gene: TRBJ2-5; CDR3 DNA: TGTGCCAGCAGCCCCCGTAGCGGGGGGCTGGAACGGACCCAGTACTTC; CDR3 protein: CASSPRSGGLERTQYF
CDR3 length: 13; V gene: TRBV27; D gene: -; clone size: -; J gene: TRBJ1-1; CDR3 DNA: TGTGCCAGCCGGCCCCAGGTGTACACTGAAGCTTTCTTT; CDR3 protein: CASRPQVYTEAFF
CDR3 length: 15; V gene: TRBV6-2/TRBV6-3; D gene: -; clone size: few; J gene: TRBJ1-6; CDR3 DNA: TGTGCCAGCAGTTACTTGACAGGAGCCGATTCACCCCTCCACTTT; CDR3 protein: CASSYLTGADSPLHF
CDR3 length: 14; V gene: TRBV3-1; D gene: -; clone size: -; J gene: TRBJ2-5; CDR3 DNA: TGTGCCAGCAGCCAAGGACTCTATCAAGAGACCCAGTACTTC; CDR3 protein: CASSQGLYQETQYF
CDR3 length: 14; V gene: TRBV7-9; D gene: -; clone size: many; J gene: TRBJ2-7; CDR3 DNA: TGTGCCAGCAGCTTGGTTGGAGGGACCCACGAGCAGTACTTC; CDR3 protein: CASSLVGGTHEQYF
CDR3 length: 15; V gene: TRBV28; D gene: TRBD1; clone size: -; J gene: TRBJ2-4; CDR3 DNA: TGTGCCAGCAGTCTGGGGACAGGGAAAAAAAACATTCAGTCCTTC; CDR3 protein: CASSLGTGKKNIQSF
CDR3 length: 15; V gene: TRBV6-5; D gene: -; clone size: -; J gene: TRBJ2-7; CDR3 DNA: TGTGCCAGCAGTTACCGCCGGACTGCCACGAGCGAGCAGTACTTC; CDR3 protein: CASSYRRTATSEQYF
CDR3 length: 17; V gene: TRBV15; D gene: TRBD2; clone size: -; J gene: TRBJ2-2; CDR3 DNA: TGTGCCACCAGCAGAGATCTGGCTAGCGGAAACACCGGGGAGCTGTTTTTT; CDR3 protein: CATSRDLASGNTGELFF
CDR3 length: 14; V gene: TRBV18; D gene: -; clone size: -; J gene: TRBJ2-5; CDR3 DNA: TGTGCCAGCTCACCGCCCACCGGTGGGGAGACCCAGTACTTC; CDR3 protein: CASSPPTGGETQYF
CDR3 length: 16; V gene: TRBV27; D gene: TRBD1; clone size: many; J gene: TRBJ1-6; CDR3 DNA: TGTGCCAGCAGCCGGGACAGCCTAACTTTGGATTCACCCCTCCACTTT; CDR3 protein: CASSRDSLTLDSPLHF
CDR3 length: 15; V gene: TRBV10-3; D gene: TRBD1; clone size: -; J gene: TRBJ2-5; CDR3 DNA: TGTGCCATCAGTGAGTCTACAGGGGTGGCGGAGACCCAGTACTTC; CDR3 protein: CAISESTGVAETQYF